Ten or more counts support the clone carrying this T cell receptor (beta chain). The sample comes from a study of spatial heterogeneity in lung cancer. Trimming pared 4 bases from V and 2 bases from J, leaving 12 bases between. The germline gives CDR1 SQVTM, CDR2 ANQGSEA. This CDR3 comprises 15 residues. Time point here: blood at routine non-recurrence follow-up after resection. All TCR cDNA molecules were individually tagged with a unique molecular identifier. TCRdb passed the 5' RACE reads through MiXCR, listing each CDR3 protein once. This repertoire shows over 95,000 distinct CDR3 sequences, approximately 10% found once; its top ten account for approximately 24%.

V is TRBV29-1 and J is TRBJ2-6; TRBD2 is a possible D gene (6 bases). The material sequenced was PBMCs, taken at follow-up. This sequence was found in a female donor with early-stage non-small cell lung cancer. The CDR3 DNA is TGCAGCGTTGTTCTTTGGGGGGCTGGGGCCAACGTCCTGACTTTC. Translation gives CSVVLWGAGANVLTF.